This paragraph reports one T cell receptor beta chain. No antigen is known for it. Measured with immunoSEQ multiplex PCR; TCRdb has only the in-frame clones, and not every one. Of around 17,000 clones listed, about 74% are singletons. The data originate from a study of chemoradiotherapy in HPV16-positive cancers. Findings of the study overall: Better recurrence-free survival went with HPV-responsive T-cell expansion in HPV16-positive patients. Non-HPV-specific T cells did not expand in tumors during treatment, whereas candidate HPV-specific clones and E7-related motifs did. Functional assays defining HPV-specific T cells used only two HPV16-positive patients.

Repertoires were sampled repeatedly during chemoradiotherapy. CDR3 length equals 12 residues. Germline trimming cut 8 bases from V and 1 base from J; bases unmatched to any gene: 1. Germline V gene sequence: CDR1 ENHRY, CDR2 SYGVKD. The V gene is TRBV10-3, the J gene TRBJ2-7, with 8 positions matching TRBD1. The sample in question was tumor tissue, obtained from a patient who underwent chemoradiotherapy. This receptor was taken from a human donor with HPV-associated anogenital cancer. This chain's CDR3 is CAIGTGSYEQYF. CDR3 DNA: TGTGCCATCGGGACAGGTTCCTACGAGCAGTACTTC.